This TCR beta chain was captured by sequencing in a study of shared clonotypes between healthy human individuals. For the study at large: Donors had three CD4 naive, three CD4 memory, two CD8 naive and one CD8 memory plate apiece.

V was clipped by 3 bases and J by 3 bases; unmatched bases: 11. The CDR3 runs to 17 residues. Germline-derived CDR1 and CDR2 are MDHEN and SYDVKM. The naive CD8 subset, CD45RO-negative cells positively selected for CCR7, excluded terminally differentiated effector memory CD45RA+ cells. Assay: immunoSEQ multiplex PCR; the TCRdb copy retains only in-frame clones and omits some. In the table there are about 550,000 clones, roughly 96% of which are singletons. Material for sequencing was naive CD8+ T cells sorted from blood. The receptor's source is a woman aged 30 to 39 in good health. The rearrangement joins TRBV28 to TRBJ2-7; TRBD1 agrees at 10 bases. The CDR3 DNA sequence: TGTGCCAGCAGTTTCCCACCCATATGGACAGGGGGCTACGAGCAGTACTTC. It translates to CASSFPPIWTGGYEQYF.